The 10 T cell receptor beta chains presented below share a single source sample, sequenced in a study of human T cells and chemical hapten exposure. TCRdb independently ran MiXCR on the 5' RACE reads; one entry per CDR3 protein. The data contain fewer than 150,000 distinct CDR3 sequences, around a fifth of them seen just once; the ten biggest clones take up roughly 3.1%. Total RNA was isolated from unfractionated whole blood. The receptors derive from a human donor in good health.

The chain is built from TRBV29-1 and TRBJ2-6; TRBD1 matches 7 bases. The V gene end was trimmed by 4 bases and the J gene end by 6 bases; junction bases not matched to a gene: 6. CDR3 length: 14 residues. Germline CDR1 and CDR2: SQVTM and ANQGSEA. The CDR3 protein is CSVGGTVMANVLTF. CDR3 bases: TGCAGCGTTGGGGGGACAGTTATGGCCAACGTCCTGACTTTC.

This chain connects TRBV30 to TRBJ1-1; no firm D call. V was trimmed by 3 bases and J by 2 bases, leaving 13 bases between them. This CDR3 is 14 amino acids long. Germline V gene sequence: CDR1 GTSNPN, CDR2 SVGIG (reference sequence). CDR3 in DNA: TGTGCCTGGAGCGTCTACGCGGGTAACACTGAAGCTTTCTTT. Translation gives CAWSVYAGNTEAFF.

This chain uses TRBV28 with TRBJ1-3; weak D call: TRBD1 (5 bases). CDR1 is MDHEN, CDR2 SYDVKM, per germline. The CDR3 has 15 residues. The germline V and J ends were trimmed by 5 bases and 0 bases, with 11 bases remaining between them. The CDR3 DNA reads TGTGCCAGCAGTCCACAGGATTACTCTGGAAACACCATATATTTT. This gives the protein CASSPQDYSGNTIYF.

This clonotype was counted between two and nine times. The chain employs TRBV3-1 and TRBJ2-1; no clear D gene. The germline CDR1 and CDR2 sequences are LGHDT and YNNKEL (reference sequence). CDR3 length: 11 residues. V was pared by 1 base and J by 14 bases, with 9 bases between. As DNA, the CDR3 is TGTGCCAGCAGCCAAGGTGTCGGAAAGTTCTTC. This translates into CASSQGVGKFF.

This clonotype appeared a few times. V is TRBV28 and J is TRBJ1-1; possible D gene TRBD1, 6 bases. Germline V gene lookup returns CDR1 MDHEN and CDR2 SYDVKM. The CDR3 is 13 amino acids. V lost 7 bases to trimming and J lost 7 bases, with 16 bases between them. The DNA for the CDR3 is TGTGCCAGCACCAAAAGGGGGGCATTTGAAGCTTTCTTT. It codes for CASTKRGAFEAFF.

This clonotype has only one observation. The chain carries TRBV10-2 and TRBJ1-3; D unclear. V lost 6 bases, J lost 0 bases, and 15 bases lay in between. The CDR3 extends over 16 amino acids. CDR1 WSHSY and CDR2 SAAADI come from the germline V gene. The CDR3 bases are TGCGCCAGCAGCGGTCAACAGAAGAGCTCTGGAAACACCATATATTTT. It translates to CASSGQQKSSGNTIYF.

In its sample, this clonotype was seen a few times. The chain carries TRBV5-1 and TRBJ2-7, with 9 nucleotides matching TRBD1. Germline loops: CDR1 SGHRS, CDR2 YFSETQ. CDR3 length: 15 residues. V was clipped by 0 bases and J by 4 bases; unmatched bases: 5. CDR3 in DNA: TGCGCCAGCAGCTTGGGTGTGACAGGGGGATACGAGCAGTACTTC. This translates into CASSLGVTGGYEQYF.

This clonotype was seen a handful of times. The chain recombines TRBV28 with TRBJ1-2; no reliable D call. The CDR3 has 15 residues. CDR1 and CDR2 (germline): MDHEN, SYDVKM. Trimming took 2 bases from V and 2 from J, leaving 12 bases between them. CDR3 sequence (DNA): TGTGCCAGCAGTTTAGAGCGCGCAGGAAACTATGGCTACACCTTC. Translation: CASSLERAGNYGYTF.

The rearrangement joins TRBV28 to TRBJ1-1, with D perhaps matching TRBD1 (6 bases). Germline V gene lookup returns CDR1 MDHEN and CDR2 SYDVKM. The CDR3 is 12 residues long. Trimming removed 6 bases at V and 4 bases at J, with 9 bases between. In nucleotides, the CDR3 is TGTGCCAGCAGGACAGGTGTCACTGAAGCTTTCTTT. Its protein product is CASRTGVTEAFF.

Written as DNA, the CDR3 is TGTGCCAGCAATCCAGGGGCAGATACGCAGTATTTT. It encodes CASNPGADTQYF. The chain links TRBV12-3 or TRBV12-4 to TRBJ2-3, with D possibly matching TRBD1 (6 bases). V dropped 7 bases and J dropped 4 bases, with 9 bases sitting between them. This CDR3 contains 12 residues.